This T cell receptor beta chain was captured in a study of T-cell memory formation after mild COVID-19. TCR alpha and TCR beta cDNA libraries with sample barcodes and UMIs came from 5'RACE using constant-segment primers. One entry per CDR3 protein results from TCRdb running MiXCR on the 5' RACE reads. The repertoire has 50,000 to 70,000 distinct CDR3 sequences, 10% to 15% of them found once; the top ten carry approximately 24%. CDR1 SNHLY and CDR2 FYNNEI come from the germline V gene. The CDR3 has 13 residues. Trimming removed 5 bases from V and 8 bases from J, with 15 bases in between. Sequencing used PBMCs or a T cell subset sorted from them (not recorded which). This receptor was obtained from a man between 18 and 29 years old who had mild COVID-19 (a few samples of this study predate the infection). Cell type and time point are not known. The chain employs TRBV2 and TRBJ1-2; D not certain. DNA of the CDR3: TGTGCCAGCAGTTTACAAGAGCTTCTGGGCTACACCTTC. As protein: CASSLQELLGYTF.